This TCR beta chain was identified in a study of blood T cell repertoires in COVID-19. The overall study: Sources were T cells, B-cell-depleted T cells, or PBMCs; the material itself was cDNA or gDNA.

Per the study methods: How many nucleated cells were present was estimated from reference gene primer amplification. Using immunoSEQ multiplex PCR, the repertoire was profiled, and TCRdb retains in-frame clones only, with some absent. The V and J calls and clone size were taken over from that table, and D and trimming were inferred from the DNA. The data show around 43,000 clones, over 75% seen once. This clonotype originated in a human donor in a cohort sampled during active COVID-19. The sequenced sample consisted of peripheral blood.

CDR3: CASSPGTGGSEQFF. CDR3 sequence (DNA): TGTGCCAGCAGCCCCGGGACAGGGGGCAGTGAGCAGTTCTTC. The J gene is TRBJ2-1, the V gene TRBV7-3; 12 bases fit TRBD1. From germline, CDR1 is SGHTA and CDR2 FQGTGA. The CDR3 is 14 residues long. Trimming removed 5 bases from V and 9 bases from J; junction bases left unmatched: 5.